Below are 19 T cell receptor beta chains sequenced from a single sample in a study of early T cells in non-severe SARS-CoV-2 infection. TCRdb re-analysed the 5' RACE reads in MiXCR, keeping a single row per CDR3 protein. The sample has roughly 40,000 distinct CDR3 sequences; roughly 4% are singletons. The sample consisted of whole blood. The source is an adult who was a healthcare worker with PCR-confirmed SARS-CoV-2 infection or an uninfected control (not recorded which).

This clonotype appeared a few times. This rearrangement joins TRBV9 to TRBJ1-5, with D possibly being TRBD1 (5 bases). The germline V gene has CDR1 SGDLS and CDR2 YYNGEE. CDR3 length: 15 residues. Trimming removed 5 bases at V and 3 bases at J, with 15 bases between. In nucleotides, the CDR3 is TGTGCCAGCAGTTCTACCGGGACTTACAATCAGCCCCAGCATTTT. Its translation is CASSSTGTYNQPQHF.

J is TRBJ2-3 and V is TRBV20-1, with 14 bases identical to TRBD2. The CDR3 spans 17 residues. The germline CDR1 and CDR2 sequences are DFQATT and SNEGSKA (reference sequence). Trimming removed 4 bases from V and 3 bases from J; junction bases left unmatched: 9. Here the CDR3 reads CSATEARLAGGTDTQYF. The CDR3 region has the DNA TGCAGTGCTACCGAAGCCCGACTAGCGGGAGGGACAGATACGCAGTATTTT.

The sample holds many counts of this clonotype. This chain connects TRBV20-1 to TRBJ2-1, with 10 bases that match TRBD1. With V trimmed by 7 bases and J by 3 bases, 6 bases remained unmatched. From germline, CDR1 is DFQATT and CDR2 SNEGSKA (reference sequence). CDR3 length: 14 residues. The CDR3 DNA is TGCAGTGTTACCGGGACAGGGGACTACAATGAGCAGTTCTTC. The encoded protein is CSVTGTGDYNEQFF.

In its sample, this clonotype was seen many times. CDR3 loop: CASSTKTGVNTEAFF. DNA of the CDR3: TGTGCCAGCTCAACGAAGACAGGGGTCAACACTGAAGCTTTCTTT. The rearrangement joins TRBV18 to TRBJ1-1, with TRBD1 matching 8 bases. The CDR3 is 15 amino acids. CDR1 and CDR2 from the germline V gene are KGHSH and LQKENI. Trimming removed 5 bases from V and 2 bases from J; junction bases left unmatched: 7.

V is TRBV10-3 and J is TRBJ2-7, with 10 bases matching TRBD1. The CDR3 is 15 residues long. With 10 bases clipped from V and 3 bases from J, the junction kept 12 bases outside the gene matches. Germline V gives CDR1 ENHRY, CDR2 SYGVKD. The CDR3 DNA follows: TGTGCCACCTCTATTCCGGGACAGGGGCGCTACGAGCAGTACTTC. It encodes CATSIPGQGRYEQYF.

This clonotype was seen a few times. The chain carries TRBV27 and TRBJ2-3, with 7 bases lining up with TRBD2. The V gene end was trimmed by 2 bases and the J gene end by 5 bases; junction bases not matched to a gene: 16. The germline V gene has CDR1 MNHEY and CDR2 SMNVEV (reference sequence). This CDR3 is built from 18 residues. In nucleotides, the CDR3 is TGTGCCAGCAGTTTACTCCCCCCCAGCGGGACTGAGAGAGATACGCAGTATTTT. Translation gives CASSLLPPSGTERDTQYF.

The V and J genes are TRBV6-5 and TRBJ1-1; D uncertain. V lost 6 bases to trimming and J lost 1 base, with 9 bases between them. Looked up from germline, CDR1 is MNHEY and CDR2 is SVGAGI. The CDR3 consists of 13 residues. CDR3 in amino acids: CASRLTRNTEAFF. CDR3 DNA sequence: TGTGCCAGCAGACTAACTAGGAACACTGAAGCTTTCTTT.

The sample holds a few counts of this clonotype. The V gene is TRBV4-1, the J gene TRBJ2-1; 16 nucleotides align to TRBD2. V shed 4 bases, J shed 7 bases, and the junction held 10 bases outside the gene matches. The CDR3 has 18 residues. Germline V CDR1 and CDR2: MGHRA, YSYEKL. CDR3 region: CASSRTGLAGGSRNEQFF. As DNA, the CDR3 is TGCGCCAGCAGCCGAACGGGACTAGCGGGAGGGAGTAGAAATGAGCAGTTCTTC.

This clonotype was observed at least ten times. The chain uses TRBV6-5 and TRBJ2-5, with a weak D call TRBD1 (5 bases). Trimming removed 8 bases at V and 2 bases at J, with 15 bases between. This CDR3 contains 14 residues. Germline-derived CDR1 and CDR2 are MNHEY and SVGAGI. CDR3 in amino acids: CASRRAYLQETQYF. The CDR3 DNA sequence: TGTGCCAGCCGCAGGGCATACCTACAAGAGACCCAGTACTTC.

This clonotype was seen many times. The genes are TRBV29-1 and TRBJ1-4; no clear D gene. CDR3 size: 12 residues. Germline-derived CDR1 and CDR2 are SQVTM and ANQGSEA. Trimming took 2 bases from V and 8 from J, leaving 9 bases between them. The CDR3 sequence: CSVETYREKLFF. The CDR3 DNA sequence: TGCAGCGTTGAAACGTATAGAGAAAAACTGTTTTTT. The entire variable domain, with the rest obtained from reference TRBV29-1 and TRBJ1-4, is as follows: SAVISQKPSRDICQRGTSLTIQCQVDSQVTMMFWYRQQPGQSLTLIATANQGSEATYESGFVIDKFPISRPNLTFSTLTVSNMSPEDSSIYLCSVETYREKLFFGSGTQLSVL.

This clonotype was picked up many times. V is TRBV7-9 and J is TRBJ1-1, with TRBD1 matching over 9 bases. The germline CDR1 and CDR2 sequences are SEHNR and FQNEAQ (reference sequence). The V segment lost 4 bases and the J segment 4 bases; nucleotides outside the gene matches: 7. The CDR3 sequence is 15 residues long. The CDR3 bases are TGTGCCAGCAGCTCCCGGACAGGGGTGGGCACTGAAGCTTTCTTT. It encodes CASSSRTGVGTEAFF.

This clonotype was detected a few times. The chain carries TRBV5-1 and TRBJ2-1; D gene uncertain. The CDR3 sequence is 16 residues long. Germline loops: CDR1 SGHRS, CDR2 YFSETQ. V was trimmed by 0 bases and J by 6 bases, leaving 16 bases between them. The CDR3 loop is CASSLADLSALNEQFF. In DNA, the CDR3 is TGCGCCAGCAGCTTGGCTGACCTCTCCGCTCTCAATGAGCAGTTCTTC.

This clonotype was detected ten times or more. The V and J genes are TRBV3-1 and TRBJ2-1, with unresolved D. Germline V gene lookup returns CDR1 LGHDT and CDR2 YNNKEL (reference sequence). This CDR3 is built from 13 residues. V was clipped by 0 bases and J by 9 bases, with 9 bases between them. The CDR3: CASSQDNVIEQFF. The CDR3 DNA reads TGTGCCAGCAGCCAAGATAATGTAATTGAGCAGTTCTTC.

With regard to this clonotype: This may be a read error, as it is one base from a much larger clone. The chain combines TRBV7-7 with TRBJ1-1; 9 nucleotides line up with TRBD1. From germline, CDR1 is SSHAT and CDR2 FNYEAQ (reference sequence). This CDR3 is built from 13 residues. The CDR3 DNA follows: TGTGCTAGCAGCCCGGAACAGGGGGCGATAGCTTTCTTT. Translating gives CASSPEQGAIAFF.

This clonotype was recorded many times. The gene calls are TRBV19 and TRBJ2-3, with 8 bases that match TRBD1. Germline loops: CDR1 LNHDA, CDR2 SQIVND (reference sequence). J lost 6 bases, V lost 4 bases, and 9 bases had no gene match. This CDR3 comprises 15 residues. CDR3 sequence (DNA): TGTGCCAGTAGTAGCCCCGGACAGGGAAGGGATACGCAGTATTTT. This sequence encodes CASSSPGQGRDTQYF.

This clonotype occurred many times. One end of the junction varies from germline; a read error may be responsible. J is TRBJ2-1 and V is TRBV29-1; 14 bases line up with TRBD2. The CDR3 runs to 17 residues. The germline V gene has CDR1 SQVTM and CDR2 ANQGSEA. Here the CDR3 reads CSVEGTSGRYGYNEQFF. The CDR3 nucleotides are TGCAGCGTGGAAGGGACTAGCGGGAGATATGGCTACAATGAGCAGTTCTTC.

The gene calls are TRBV20-1 and TRBJ1-5; TRBD1 matches at 8 bases. The CDR3 is 16 amino acids. The V gene's germline CDR1 is DFQATT and CDR2 SNEGSKA (reference sequence). Unmatched junction bases numbered 10, after V lost 4 bases and J lost 2 bases. CDR3 sequence: CSAKGQGQYGNQPQHF. CDR3 DNA sequence: TGCAGTGCTAAAGGACAGGGCCAGTACGGCAATCAGCCCCAGCATTTT.

This clonotype has a handful of counts. The chain has TRBV18 and TRBJ1-1, with D unclear. The V gene lost 2 bases and the J gene lost 0 bases, with 16 bases spanning the gap. CDR3 length equals 17 residues. CDR1 is KGHSH and CDR2 is LQKENI in the germline V gene. The chain's CDR3 is CASSPKVSAFLNTEAFF. The CDR3 nucleotides read TGTGCCAGCTCACCAAAGGTTTCGGCGTTTTTGAACACTGAAGCTTTCTTT.

This clonotype was seen many times. The chain recombines TRBV5-5 with TRBJ2-6; D unresolved. The V end was cut by 0 bases, the J end by 0 bases, with 10 bases between. The CDR3 contains 17 residues. CDR1 and CDR2 (germline): SGHKS, YYEKEE (reference sequence). The DNA for the CDR3 is TGTGCCAGCAGCTTGGGGCACGTGCACTCTGGGGCCAACGTCCTGACTTTC. This sequence encodes CASSLGHVHSGANVLTF.